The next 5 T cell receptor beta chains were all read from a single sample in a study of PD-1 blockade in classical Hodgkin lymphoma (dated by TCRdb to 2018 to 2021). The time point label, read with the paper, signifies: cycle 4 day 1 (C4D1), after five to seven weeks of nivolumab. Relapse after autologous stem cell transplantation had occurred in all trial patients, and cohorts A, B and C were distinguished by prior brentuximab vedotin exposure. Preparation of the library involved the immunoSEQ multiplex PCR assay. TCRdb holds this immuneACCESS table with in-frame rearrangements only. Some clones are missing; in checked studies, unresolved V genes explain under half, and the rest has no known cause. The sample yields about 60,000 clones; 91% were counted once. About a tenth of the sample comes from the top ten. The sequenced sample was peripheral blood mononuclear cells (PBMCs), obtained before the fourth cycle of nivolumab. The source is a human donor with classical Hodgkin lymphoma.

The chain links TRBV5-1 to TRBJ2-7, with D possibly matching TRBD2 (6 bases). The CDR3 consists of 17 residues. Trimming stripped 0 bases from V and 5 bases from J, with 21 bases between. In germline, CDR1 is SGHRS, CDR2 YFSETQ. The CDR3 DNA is TGCGCCAGCAGCTTGGGGGCCTCCGGGGGTCCGAAGAACGAGCAGTACTTC. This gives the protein CASSLGASGGPKNEQYF.

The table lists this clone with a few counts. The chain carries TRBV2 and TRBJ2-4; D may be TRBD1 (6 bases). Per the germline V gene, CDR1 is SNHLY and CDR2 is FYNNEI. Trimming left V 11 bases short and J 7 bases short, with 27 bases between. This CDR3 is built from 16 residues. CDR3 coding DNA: TGTGCCTCCGCACTCCTTTCGATGGGGGCTCGGAACATTCAGTACTTC. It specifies CASALLSMGARNIQYF.

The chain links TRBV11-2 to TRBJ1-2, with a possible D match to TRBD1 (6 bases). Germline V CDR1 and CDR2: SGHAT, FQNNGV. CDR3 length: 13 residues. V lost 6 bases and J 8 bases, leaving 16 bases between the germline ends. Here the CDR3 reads CASSLGWGGGYTF. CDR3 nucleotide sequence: TGTGCCAGCAGTCTGGGATGGGGGGGCGGCTACACCTTC.

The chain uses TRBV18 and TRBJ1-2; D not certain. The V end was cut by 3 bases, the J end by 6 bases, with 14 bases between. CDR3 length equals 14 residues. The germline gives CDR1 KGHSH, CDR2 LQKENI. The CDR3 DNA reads TGTGCCAGCTCACCCTCTGAAGGGAAGGATGGCTACACCTTC. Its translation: CASSPSEGKDGYTF.

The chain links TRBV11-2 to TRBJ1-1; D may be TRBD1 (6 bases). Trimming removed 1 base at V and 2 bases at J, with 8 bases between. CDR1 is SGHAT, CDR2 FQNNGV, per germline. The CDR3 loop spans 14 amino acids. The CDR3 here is CASSLGGQNTEAFF. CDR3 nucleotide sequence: TGTGCCAGCAGCTTAGGGGGACAAAACACTGAAGCTTTCTTT.